The source of this T cell receptor (beta chain) is a study of control samples from healthy donors and cancer patients. Sequencing was performed with immunoSEQ multiplex PCR; in TCRdb, only in-frame clones are kept and a portion is missing. This sample has fewer than 200,000 clones, with 90% found just once. A single count supports this clone. V lost 2 bases to trimming and J lost 11 bases, with 12 bases between them. Per the germline V gene, CDR1 is MDHEN and CDR2 is SYDVKM. This CDR3 contains 12 residues. This TCR came from a woman aged 50 to 65 in good health. The sample taken for sequencing was blood. This chain uses TRBV28 with TRBJ1-1; a weak D match, TRBD1 (5 bases). CDR3 region: CASSLQGMKAFF. For the CDR3, the DNA is TGTGCCAGCAGTTTACAGGGTATGAAGGCTTTCTTT.